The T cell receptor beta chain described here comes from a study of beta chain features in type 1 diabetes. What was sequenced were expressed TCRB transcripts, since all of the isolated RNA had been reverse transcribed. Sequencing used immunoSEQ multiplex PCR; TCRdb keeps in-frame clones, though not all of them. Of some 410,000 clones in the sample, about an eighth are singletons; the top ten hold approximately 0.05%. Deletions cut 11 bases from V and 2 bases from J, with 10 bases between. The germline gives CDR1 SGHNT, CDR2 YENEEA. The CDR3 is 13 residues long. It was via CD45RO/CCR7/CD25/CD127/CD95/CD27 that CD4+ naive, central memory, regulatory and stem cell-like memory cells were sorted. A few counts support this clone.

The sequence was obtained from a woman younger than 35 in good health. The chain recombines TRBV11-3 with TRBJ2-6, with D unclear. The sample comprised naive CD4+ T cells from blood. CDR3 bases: TGTGCCGGTCGAAAGACTGGGGCCAACGTCCTGACTTTC. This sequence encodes CAGRKTGANVLTF.